The 29 T cell receptor beta chains below were found in one sample sequenced in a study of OX40 agonist ivuxolimab in advanced cancers. Produced via immunoSEQ multiplex PCR; TCRdb's table is partial and in-frame only. The sample shows tens of thousands of clones, around 85% of them seen only once. This specimen consisted of CD4+ or CD8+ T cells sorted from blood, obtained in a trial of the OX40 agonist ivuxolimab. Receptor source: an adult with an advanced solid tumor such as melanoma, head and neck, liver or kidney cancer.

The chain uses TRBV18 and TRBJ1-2, with TRBD1 matching over 7 bases. Trimming took 3 bases from V and 2 from J; bases not matched to a gene: 3. CDR1 and CDR2 (germline): KGHSH, LQKENI. This CDR3 region has 14 residues. CDR3 nucleotides: TGTGCCAGCTCACCCTCGACAGGGAACTATGGCTACACCTTC. This sequence encodes CASSPSTGNYGYTF.

This clone was picked up one time. CDR3 sequence (DNA): TGTGCCAGCCGAGACCCGCCTCGGAGGGAGCAGTACTTC. It translates to CASRDPPRREQYF. The chain carries TRBV28 and TRBJ2-7, with D possibly being TRBD2 (5 bases). CDR1 MDHEN and CDR2 SYDVKM come from the germline V gene. Between the trimmed V and J ends, which lost 8 bases and 7 bases, there was a span of 18 bases. The CDR3 consists of 13 residues.

V and J are TRBV19 and TRBJ1-5; 11 positions match TRBD1. The CDR3 covers 18 residues. The ends lost 4 bases at V and 2 bases at J; junction bases unmatched: 10. The germline V gene encodes CDR1 LNHDA and CDR2 SQIVND (reference sequence). The CDR3 loop is CASSNRGTGGRGNQPQHF. The DNA of the CDR3 is TGTGCCAGTAGTAACCGCGGGACAGGGGGAAGAGGCAATCAGCCCCAGCATTTT.

V usage is TRBV4-1 and J usage is TRBJ1-2; TRBD1 might be the D (6 bases). Germline V gene data show CDR1 as MGHRA and CDR2 as YSYEKL. The CDR3 has 15 residues. Trimming stripped 4 bases from V and 6 bases from J, with 18 bases between. The CDR3 sequence: CASSLRQAPVDGYTF. The CDR3 DNA is TGCGCCAGCAGCCTTAGACAGGCCCCCGTTGATGGCTACACCTTC.

The chain joins TRBV6-5 to TRBJ2-7, with D uncertain. V gave up 1 base and J gave up 2 bases, with 9 bases separating them. The V gene's germline CDR1 is MNHEY and CDR2 SVGAGI. The CDR3 runs 14 residues. The CDR3 protein is CASSYLVGAYEQYF. The DNA for the CDR3 is TGTGCCAGCAGTTACTTGGTTGGAGCCTACGAGCAGTACTTC.

The gene calls are TRBV28 and TRBJ1-5, with 7 bases aligning to TRBD1. The CDR3 sequence is 16 residues long. Germline V gene lookup returns CDR1 MDHEN and CDR2 SYDVKM. V was pared by 5 bases and J by 7 bases, with 14 bases of the junction left unmatched. CDR3 nucleotides: TGTGCCAGCAGTACATCCACGGGACAGTCAAAACAGCCCCAGCATTTT. It encodes CASSTSTGQSKQPQHF.

This chain connects TRBV9 to TRBJ2-3, with 8 bases matching TRBD2. The CDR3 consists of 15 residues. From germline, CDR1 is SGDLS and CDR2 YYNGEE. J gave up 9 bases and V 4 bases, and 13 bases lay outside the gene matches. The CDR3 nucleotides are TGTGCCAGCAGCTCTCTTCGGAGCGGGAGTGAAACGCAGTATTTT. This translates into CASSSLRSGSETQYF.

V is TRBV7-3 and J is TRBJ2-2; D not resolved. Looked up from germline, CDR1 is SGHTA and CDR2 is FQGTGA. V lost 3 bases to trimming and J lost 2 bases, with 1 base between them. The CDR3 has 12 amino acids. DNA of the CDR3: TGTGCCAGCAGCTTCAACACCGGGGAGCTGTTTTTT. Translated: CASSFNTGELFF. The full variable domain, completed using reference TRBV7-3 and TRBJ2-2, is GAGVSQTPSNKVTEKGKYVELRCDPISGHTALYWYRQSLGQGPEFLIYFQGTGAADDSGLPNDRFFAVRPEGSVSTLKIQRTERGDSAVYLCASSFNTGELFFGEGSRLTVL.

In this sample, this clone turned up once. This chain joins TRBV7-3 and TRBJ1-6, with a possible D match to TRBD1 (6 bases). The CDR3 is 15 residues long. Germline CDR1 is SGHTA and CDR2 is FQGTGA. V gave up 1 base and J gave up 10 bases, with 14 bases separating them. The CDR3 nucleotides read TGTGCCAGCAGCTTAAGCAGGGGCCCCGAATCACCCCTCCACTTT. Amino acid sequence: CASSLSRGPESPLHF.

The rearrangement uses TRBV7-6 and TRBJ2-7, with D perhaps matching TRBD1 (6 bases). V was shortened by 5 bases and J by 2 bases, with 10 bases between the two germline ends. The length of the CDR3 is 13 residues. CDR1 is SGHVS and CDR2 is FNYEAQ in the germline V gene. The DNA of the CDR3 is TGTGCCAGCAGCCGGGACACCACCTACGAGCAGTACTTC. Protein: CASSRDTTYEQYF. Drawing the rest from reference TRBV7-6 and TRBJ2-7, the complete variable domain is GAGVSQSPRYKVTKRGQDVALRCDPISGHVSLYWYRQALGQGPEFLTYFNYEAQQDKSGLPNDRFSAERPEGSISTLTIQRTEQRDSAMYRCASSRDTTYEQYFGPGTRLTVT.

The V call is TRBV7-9, the J call TRBJ2-6, with D unclear. V gave up 3 bases and J gave up 0 bases, with 3 bases separating them. Germline CDR1 and CDR2: SEHNR and FQNEAQ (reference sequence). The CDR3 runs 14 residues. The CDR3 region is CASSLGSGANVLTF. DNA of the CDR3: TGTGCCAGCAGCTTGGGCTCTGGGGCCAACGTCCTGACTTTC.

In nucleotides, the CDR3 is TGTGCCAGCAGCTTAAAACCCAATGAGCAGTTCTTC. It is translated as CASSLKPNEQFF. The chain joins TRBV7-3 to TRBJ2-1; D remains ambiguous. In germline, CDR1 is SGHTA, CDR2 FQGTGA. This CDR3 has 12 amino acids. V was shortened by 1 base and J by 6 bases, with 4 bases between the two germline ends.

The gene calls are TRBV5-1 and TRBJ2-1; TRBD1 aligns across 8 bases. From germline, CDR1 is SGHRS and CDR2 YFSETQ. The CDR3 spans 15 residues. Germline trimming cut 4 bases from V and 4 bases from J; bases unmatched to any gene: 7. The CDR3, as DNA: TGCGCCAGCAGCCTAATGACAGGGGTATACAATGAGCAGTTCTTC. It encodes CASSLMTGVYNEQFF.

The chain is built from TRBV19 and TRBJ1-2, with D maybe TRBD1 (6 bases). V was clipped by 10 bases and J by 1 base, with 10 bases between them. The CDR3 spans 12 residues. CDR1 and CDR2 from the germline V gene are LNHDA and SQIVND (reference sequence). CDR3 bases: TGTGCCACCGCCAGGGGTAACTATGGCTACACCTTC. Protein: CATARGNYGYTF.

The chain carries TRBV7-9 and TRBJ2-7; possibly TRBD2 for D (6 bases). V lost 5 bases and J 4 bases, leaving 15 bases between the germline ends. Germline V gene sequence: CDR1 SEHNR, CDR2 FQNEAQ (reference sequence). This CDR3 comprises 14 residues. The CDR3: CASSLGLLGYEQYF. For the CDR3, the DNA is TGTGCCAGCAGCCTCGGACTACTTGGTTACGAGCAGTACTTC. Full variable domain (outside the CDR3, taken from reference TRBV7-9 and TRBJ2-7): DTGVSQNPRHKITKRGQNVTFRCDPISEHNRLYWYRQTLGQGPEFLTYFQNEAQLEKSRLLSDRFSAERPKGSFSTLEIQRTEQGDSAMYLCASSLGLLGYEQYFGPGTRLTVT.

Only a few counts were recorded for this clone. This chain links TRBV18 with TRBJ1-2; D unclear. This CDR3 region has 13 residues. V lost 4 bases to trimming and J lost 2 bases, with 8 bases between them. Germline V gene data show CDR1 as KGHSH and CDR2 as LQKENI. CDR3 sequence (DNA): TGTGCCAGCTCACTGTCAGGCAACTATGGCTACACCTTC. This codes for CASSLSGNYGYTF.

V usage is TRBV29-1 and J usage is TRBJ1-2; D is ambiguous. The CDR3 totals 13 residues. V dropped 6 bases and J dropped 7 bases, with 18 bases sitting between them. Germline CDR1 and CDR2: SQVTM and ANQGSEA. The chain's CDR3 is CSVDGRGEAGYTF. DNA for the CDR3: TGCAGCGTCGACGGCCGGGGTGAGGCTGGCTACACCTTC.

This clone was seen once. The V and J genes are TRBV2 and TRBJ1-1; maybe TRBD1 (5 bases). This CDR3 spans 12 amino acids. CDR1 and CDR2 from the germline V gene are SNHLY and FYNNEI. V was cut by 6 bases and J by 3 bases, with 8 bases left in between. The CDR3 bases are TGTGCCAGCAGCACAGGATACACTGAAGCTTTCTTT. This encodes CASSTGYTEAFF.

The chain has TRBV18 and TRBJ1-1; no firm D call. The CDR3 is 15 residues long. The germline V and J ends were trimmed by 2 bases and 0 bases, with 10 bases remaining between them. The germline gives CDR1 KGHSH, CDR2 LQKENI. CDR3: CASSPNRDMNTEAFF. CDR3 bases: TGTGCCAGCTCACCAAATCGGGATATGAACACTGAAGCTTTCTTT.

J is TRBJ2-7 and V is TRBV18, with 14 bases matching TRBD2. The CDR3 consists of 16 residues. The junction had 6 bases not matched to a gene; V was cut back by 5 bases and J by 3 bases. Germline V gene data show CDR1 as KGHSH and CDR2 as LQKENI. The CDR3 here is CASSDGTSGRHYEQYF. CDR3 coding DNA: TGTGCCAGCTCAGACGGGACTAGCGGGAGACACTACGAGCAGTACTTC.

V is TRBV5-5 and J is TRBJ2-3; D ambiguous. Deletions cut 2 bases from V and 4 bases from J, with 14 bases between. The CDR3 contains 15 residues. In germline, CDR1 is SGHKS, CDR2 YYEKEE (reference sequence). CDR3 sequence (DNA): TGTGCCAGCAGCTTCGGGCAGGCCCGGGCAGATACGCAGTATTTT. It encodes CASSFGQARADTQYF. Combining the CDR3 with reference TRBV5-5 and TRBJ2-3 gives the whole variable domain DAGVTQSPTHLIKTRGQQVTLRCSPISGHKSVSWYQQVLGQGPQFIFQYYEKEERGRGNFPDRFSARQFPNYSSELNVNALLLGDSALYLCASSFGQARADTQYFGPGTRLTVL.

This rearrangement joins TRBV5-4 to TRBJ2-1, with a weak D call TRBD2 (5 bases). CDR3 length: 16 amino acids. V was cut by 1 base and J by 2 bases, with 13 bases left in between. Germline values: CDR1 SGHNT, CDR2 YYREEE (reference sequence). CDR3 DNA sequence: TGTGCCAGCAGCTTGTCATCTAGCTTCCCCTACAATGAGCAGTTCTTC. Encoded protein: CASSLSSSFPYNEQFF.

The chain has TRBV15 and TRBJ2-7, with D possibly TRBD1 on 5 matching bases. The V end lost 0 bases, the J end lost 1 base, and 16 bases lay between the germline ends. The germline V gene encodes CDR1 LNHNV and CDR2 YYDKDF (reference sequence). This CDR3 spans 17 amino acids. The CDR3 DNA reads as TGTGCCACCAGCAGAGACGTCGCGAACAGGTTTTCCTACGAGCAGTACTTC. This translates into CATSRDVANRFSYEQYF. The entire variable domain, with the rest obtained from reference TRBV15 and TRBJ2-7, is as follows: DAMVIQNPRYQVTQFGKPVTLSCSQTLNHNVMYWYQQKSSQAPKLLFHYYDKDFNNEADTPDNFQSRRPNTSFCFLDIRSPGLGDTAMYLCATSRDVANRFSYEQYFGPGTRLTVT.

This clone was seen just once. This chain links TRBV19 with TRBJ1-6; 9 bases line up with TRBD1. Per germline, CDR1 LNHDA and CDR2 SQIVND (reference sequence). V lost 6 bases and J lost 6; bases outside the gene matches: 6. This CDR3 is 15 amino acids long. CDR3 bases: TGTGCCAGTAGACGGGACAGGGTATCTAATTCACCCCTCCACTTT. Amino acids: CASRRDRVSNSPLHF.

CDR3 loop: CASSLERSSYNEQFF. As DNA, the CDR3 is TGTGCCAGCAGCTTGGAGCGGAGCTCCTACAATGAGCAGTTCTTC. The chain carries TRBV11-2 and TRBJ2-1; maybe TRBD2 (5 bases). Germline V gene lookup returns CDR1 SGHAT and CDR2 FQNNGV. Deletions cut 3 bases from V and 0 bases from J, with 9 bases between. This CDR3 spans 15 amino acids. The variable domain in full, with the rest retrieved from reference TRBV11-2 and TRBJ2-1, is EAGVAQSPRYKIIEKRQSVAFWCNPISGHATLYWYQQILGQGPKLLIQFQNNGVVDDSQLPKDRFSAERLKGVDSTLKIQPAKLEDSAVYLCASSLERSSYNEQFFGPGTRLTVL.

CDR3 amino acids: CATSRDRILTGGSLQFF. For the CDR3, the DNA is TGTGCCACCAGCAGAGACCGGATTCTGACAGGGGGCTCTTTGCAGTTCTTC. The chain carries TRBV15 and TRBJ2-1; TRBD1 aligns across 10 bases. The CDR3 consists of 17 residues. Germline CDR1 reads LNHNV; CDR2 reads YYDKDF (reference sequence). The V gene end was trimmed by 0 bases and the J gene end by 12 bases; junction bases not matched to a gene: 14.

V usage is TRBV4-2 and J usage is TRBJ1-4; TRBD1 matches 9 bases. Per germline, CDR1 LGHNA and CDR2 YNFKEQ. V was pared by 0 bases and J by 7 bases, with 6 bases of the junction left unmatched. The CDR3 loop spans 16 amino acids. The CDR3 DNA reads as TGTGCCAGCAGCCAAGATTGGGGACAGGGTAGTGAAAAACTGTTTTTT. Its protein is CASSQDWGQGSEKLFF.

V is TRBV29-1 and J is TRBJ2-4, with D maybe TRBD2 (5 bases). From germline, CDR1 is SQVTM and CDR2 ANQGSEA. The V end was cut by 6 bases, the J end by 8 bases, with 14 bases between. The CDR3 has 12 amino acids. DNA for the CDR3: TGCAGCGTCTCAAGCGGTGGAGACATTCAGTACTTC. This codes for CSVSSGGDIQYF.

This clone was recorded a few times. The chain has TRBV12-5 and TRBJ2-7; D gene ambiguous. The CDR3 has 10 amino acids. Trimming shortened V by 2 bases and J by 7 bases, and 3 bases separated the two germline ends. The V gene's germline CDR1 is LGHNT and CDR2 FRNRAP. The CDR3 is CASGLLEQYF. CDR3 sequence (DNA): TGTGCTAGTGGTTTGTTAGAGCAGTACTTC.